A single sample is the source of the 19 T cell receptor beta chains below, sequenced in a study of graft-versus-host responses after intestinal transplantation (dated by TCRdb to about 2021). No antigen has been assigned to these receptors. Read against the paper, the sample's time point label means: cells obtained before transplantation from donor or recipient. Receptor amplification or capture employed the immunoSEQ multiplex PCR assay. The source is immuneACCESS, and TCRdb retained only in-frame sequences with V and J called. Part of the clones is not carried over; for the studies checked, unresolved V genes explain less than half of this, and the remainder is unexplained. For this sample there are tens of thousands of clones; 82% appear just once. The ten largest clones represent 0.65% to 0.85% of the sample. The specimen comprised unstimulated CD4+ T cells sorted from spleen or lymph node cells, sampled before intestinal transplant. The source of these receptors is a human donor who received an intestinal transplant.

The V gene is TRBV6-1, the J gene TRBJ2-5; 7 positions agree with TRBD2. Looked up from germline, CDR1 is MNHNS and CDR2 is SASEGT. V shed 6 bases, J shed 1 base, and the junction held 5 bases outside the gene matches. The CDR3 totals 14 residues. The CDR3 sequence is CASSREVSQETQYF. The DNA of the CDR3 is TGTGCCAGCAGCCGGGAGGTCAGCCAAGAGACCCAGTACTTC.

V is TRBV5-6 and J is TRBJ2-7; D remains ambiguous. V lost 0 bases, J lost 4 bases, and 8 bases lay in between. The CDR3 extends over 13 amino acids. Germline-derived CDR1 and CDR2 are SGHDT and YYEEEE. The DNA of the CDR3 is TGTGCCAGCAGCTTGGTGGCACGTTACGAGCAGTACTTC. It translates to CASSLVARYEQYF.

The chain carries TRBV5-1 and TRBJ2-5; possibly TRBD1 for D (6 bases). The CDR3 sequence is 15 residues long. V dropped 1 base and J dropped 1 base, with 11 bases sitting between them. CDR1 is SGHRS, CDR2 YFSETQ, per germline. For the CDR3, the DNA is TGCGCCAGCAGCTTGTTCCAGGGGCCCCAAGAGACCCAGTACTTC. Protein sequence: CASSLFQGPQETQYF.

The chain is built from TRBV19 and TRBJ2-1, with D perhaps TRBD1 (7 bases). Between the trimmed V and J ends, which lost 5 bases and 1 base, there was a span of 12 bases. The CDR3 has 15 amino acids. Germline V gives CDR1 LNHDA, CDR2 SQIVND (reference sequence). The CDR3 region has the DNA TGTGCCAGTAGTGCCGGGGGACAGTCCTACAATGAGCAGTTCTTC. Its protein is CASSAGGQSYNEQFF.

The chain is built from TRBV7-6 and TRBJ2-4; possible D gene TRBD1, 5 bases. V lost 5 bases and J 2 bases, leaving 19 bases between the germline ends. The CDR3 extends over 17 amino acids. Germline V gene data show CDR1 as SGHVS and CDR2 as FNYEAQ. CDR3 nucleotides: TGTGCCAGCAGCCTGGGGCCAGGGCGCGCTTCCAAAAACATTCAGTACTTC. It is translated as CASSLGPGRASKNIQYF.

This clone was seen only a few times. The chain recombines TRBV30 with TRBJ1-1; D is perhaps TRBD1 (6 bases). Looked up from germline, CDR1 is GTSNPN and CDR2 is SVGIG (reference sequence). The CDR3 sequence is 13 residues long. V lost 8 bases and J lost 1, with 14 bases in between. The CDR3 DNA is TGTGCCAGAACCCGGGACACGAACACTGAAGCTTTCTTT. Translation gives CARTRDTNTEAFF.

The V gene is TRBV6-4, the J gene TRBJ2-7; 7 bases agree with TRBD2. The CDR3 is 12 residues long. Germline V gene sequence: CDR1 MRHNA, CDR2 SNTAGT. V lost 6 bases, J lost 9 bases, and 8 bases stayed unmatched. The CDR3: CASSPGLGRQYF. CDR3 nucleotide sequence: TGTGCCAGCAGCCCTGGACTAGGTCGGCAGTACTTC.

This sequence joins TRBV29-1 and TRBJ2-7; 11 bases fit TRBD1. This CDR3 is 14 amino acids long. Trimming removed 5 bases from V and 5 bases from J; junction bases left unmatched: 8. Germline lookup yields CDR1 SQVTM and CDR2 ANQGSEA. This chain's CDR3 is CSVLWTGGVNEQYF. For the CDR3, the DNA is TGCAGCGTTTTGTGGACAGGGGGCGTCAACGAGCAGTACTTC.

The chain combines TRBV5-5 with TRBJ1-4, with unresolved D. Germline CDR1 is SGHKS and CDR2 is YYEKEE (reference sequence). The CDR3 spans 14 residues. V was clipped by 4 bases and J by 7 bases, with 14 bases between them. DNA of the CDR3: TGTGCCAGCAGCCGACCCCCCGTTGGTGAAAAACTGTTTTTT. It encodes CASSRPPVGEKLFF. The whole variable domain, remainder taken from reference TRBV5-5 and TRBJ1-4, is DAGVTQSPTHLIKTRGQQVTLRCSPISGHKSVSWYQQVLGQGPQFIFQYYEKEERGRGNFPDRFSARQFPNYSSELNVNALLLGDSALYLCASSRPPVGEKLFFGSGTQLSVL.

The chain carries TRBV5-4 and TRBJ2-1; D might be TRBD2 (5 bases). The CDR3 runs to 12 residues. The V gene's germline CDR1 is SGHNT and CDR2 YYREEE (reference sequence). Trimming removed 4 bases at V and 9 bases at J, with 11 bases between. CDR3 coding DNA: TGTGCCAGCAGCGCAGACGAGGGTGAGCAGTTCTTC. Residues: CASSADEGEQFF.

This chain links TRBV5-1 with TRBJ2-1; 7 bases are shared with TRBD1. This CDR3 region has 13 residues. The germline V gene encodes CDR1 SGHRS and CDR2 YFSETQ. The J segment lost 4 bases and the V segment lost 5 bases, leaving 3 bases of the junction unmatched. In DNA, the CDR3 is TGCGCCAGCAGAGGGGGCGGGTACAATGAGCAGTTCTTC. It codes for CASRGGGYNEQFF.

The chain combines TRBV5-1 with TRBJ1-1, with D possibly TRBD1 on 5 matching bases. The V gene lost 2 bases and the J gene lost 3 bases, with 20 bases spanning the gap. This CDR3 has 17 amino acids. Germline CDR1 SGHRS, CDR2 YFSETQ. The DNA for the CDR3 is TGCGCCAGCAGCTTCGTCCCGGGACGCCGGTGGGACACTGAAGCTTTCTTT. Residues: CASSFVPGRRWDTEAFF.

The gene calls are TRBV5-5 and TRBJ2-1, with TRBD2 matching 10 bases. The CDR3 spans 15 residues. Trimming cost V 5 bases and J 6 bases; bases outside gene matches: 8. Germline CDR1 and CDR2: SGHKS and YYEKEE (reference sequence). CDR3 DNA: TGTGCCAGCAGTACAGCGGGAGGGCCGACCAATGAGCAGTTCTTC. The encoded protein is CASSTAGGPTNEQFF.

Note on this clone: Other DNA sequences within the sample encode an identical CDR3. This CDR3 is CASSYSFLSYEQYF. The CDR3 DNA is TGTGCCAGCAGTTACTCATTCCTTTCCTACGAGCAGTACTTC. The rearrangement links TRBV6-5 to TRBJ2-7; D unresolved. V was clipped by 0 bases and J by 1 base, with 7 bases between them. Germline V gene sequence: CDR1 MNHEY, CDR2 SVGAGI. There are 14 residues in the CDR3.

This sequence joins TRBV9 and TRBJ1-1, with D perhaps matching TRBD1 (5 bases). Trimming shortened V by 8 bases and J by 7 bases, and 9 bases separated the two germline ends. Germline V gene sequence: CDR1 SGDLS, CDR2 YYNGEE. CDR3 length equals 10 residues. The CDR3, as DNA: TGTGCCAGTCAGACAGTTGAAGCTTTCTTT. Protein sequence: CASQTVEAFF.

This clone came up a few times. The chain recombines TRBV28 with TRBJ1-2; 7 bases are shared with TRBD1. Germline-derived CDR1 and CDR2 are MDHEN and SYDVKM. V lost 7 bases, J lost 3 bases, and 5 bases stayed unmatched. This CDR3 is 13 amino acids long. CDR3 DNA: TGTGCCAGCATTGGGGACAGATACTATGGCTACACCTTC. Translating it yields CASIGDRYYGYTF.

CDR3 sequence reads: CASSERGFTGGGYLYSNQPQHF. CDR3 sequence (DNA): TGTGCCAGCAGTGAAAGGGGGTTCACAGGGGGAGGATACCTCTATAGCAATCAGCCCCAGCATTTT. The chain combines TRBV6-1 with TRBJ1-5; 8 nucleotides align to TRBD1. Germline CDR1 MNHNS, CDR2 SASEGT. The CDR3 loop spans 22 amino acids. V was pared by 2 bases and J by 0 bases, with 21 bases of the junction left unmatched.

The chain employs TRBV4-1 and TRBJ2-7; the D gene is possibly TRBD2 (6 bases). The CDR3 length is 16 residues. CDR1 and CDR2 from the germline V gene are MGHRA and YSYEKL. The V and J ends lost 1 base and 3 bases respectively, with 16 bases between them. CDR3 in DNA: TGCGCCAGCAGCCAAGTTGAACGGGCGGGGCTCTACGAGCAGTACTTC. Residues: CASSQVERAGLYEQYF.

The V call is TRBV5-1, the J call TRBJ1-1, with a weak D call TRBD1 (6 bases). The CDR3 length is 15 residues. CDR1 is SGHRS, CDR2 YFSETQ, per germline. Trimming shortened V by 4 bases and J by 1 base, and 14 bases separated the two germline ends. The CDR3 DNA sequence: TGCGCCAGCAGCCCGGGACCACAGGGGAACACTGAAGCTTTCTTT. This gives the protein CASSPGPQGNTEAFF.